This T cell receptor beta chain was found in a study of human T cells and chemical hapten exposure. TCRdb fed the RACE reads into MiXCR, producing one record per CDR3 protein. The sample consists of about 340,000 distinct CDR3 sequences, under 8% of them appearing once. Regarding time point: patch test 1, 2 weeks after DPC sensitization. Treatment: therapeutic diphenylcyclopropenone sensitization with weekly scalp DPC. The CDR3 loop spans 16 amino acids. V lost 1 base to trimming and J lost 6 bases; unmatched junction nucleotides: 5. CDR1 and CDR2 (germline): LGHNA, YSLEER. This clonotype originated in a young woman with alopecia areata. Some clones in this sample may be carry-over from other donors' samples. The source was whole blood, collected in connection with sensitization to the hapten diphenylcyclopropenone (DPC). This chain links TRBV4-3 with TRBJ2-3, with 12 positions matching TRBD2. The CDR3 loop reads CASSQGTSGAYDTQYF. CDR3 bases: TGCGCCAGCAGCCAAGGGACTAGCGGGGCCTACGATACGCAGTATTTT.